The present TCR beta chain was sequenced within a study of breast tumors, draining lymph nodes, adjacent tissues (dated by TCRdb to 2016 to 2017). About the investigation overall: TCR beta repertoires were compared across tumor, adjacent nontumor tissue and axillary lymph nodes obtained from breast cancer patients. In human breast cancer, the study set out to evaluate how tumor, surrounding tissue and draining lymph node repertoires relate to one another and whether T cells may move between these sites.

Lymph node samples came from the axillary draining lymph nodes of breast cancer patients. The instrument was an Illumina HiSeq 2000. TCR beta chain libraries were generated through multiplex PCR amplification. The amplified TCR beta chain products were analyzed by high-throughput sequencing. The public sequencing data were trimmed at Q25 with fastp and processed into clonotypes with MiXCR by TCRdb, which kept only in-frame beta chains. Every distinct CDR3 protein forms one entry, paired with its most common genes and DNA. For this sample the table gives roughly 100,000 distinct CDR3 sequences, of which 30% were detected only once. The ten largest clones capture under 6% of the sample. Its CDR3 holds 15 amino acids, cysteine through phenylalanine. The CDR3 DNA has 45 bases and is translated from base 1. CDR1 SGDLS and CDR2 YYNGEE are derived from the germline V gene. V sheds 0 bases and J sheds 4 bases, leaving 14 bases between their ends.

Points the paper makes about the study in general: A scenario in which most tumor T cells derive from the lymph node and then expand within tumor tissue was judged to be consistent with the data. Rather than being directly demonstrated, the conclusion that tumor T cells originate in lymph nodes was presented as consistent with a hypothesis. Tumor and nontumor tissue repertoires were found to be significantly more similar in luminal-like than in basal-like breast cancer. Tumor T-cell repertoires showed less diversity than lymph node repertoires and more diversity than nontumor tissue repertoires, and tumor T-cell repertoires showed preferential V and J gene usage.

This clonotype was detected ten times or more. It lacks a known antigen. No base qualities exist here, and no much larger clone lies one base off it. Sequencing was done on a sample of axillary lymph node tissue. This chain is built from TRBV9 and TRBJ2-7; a tentative D call is TRBD1 (6 bases match). The sequence derives from a female donor with breast cancer. Some clones in this sample may be carry-over from other donors' samples. The CDR3: CASSVEGHYLYEQYF. At the DNA level, the sequence is TGTGCCAGCAGCGTAGAGGGACACTACCTATACGAGCAGTACTTC.